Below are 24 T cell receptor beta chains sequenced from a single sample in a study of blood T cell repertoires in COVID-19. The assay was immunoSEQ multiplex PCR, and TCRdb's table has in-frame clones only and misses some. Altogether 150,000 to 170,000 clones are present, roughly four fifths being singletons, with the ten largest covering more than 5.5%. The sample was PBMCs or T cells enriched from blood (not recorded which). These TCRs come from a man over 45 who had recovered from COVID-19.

The CDR3 DNA reads as TGTGCCAGCAGCTTAGTTCTTGGTGACAGGGACGAGCAGTACTTC. This codes for CASSLVLGDRDEQYF. This chain links TRBV7-9 with TRBJ2-7; TRBD1 agrees at 7 bases. CDR1 and CDR2 from the germline V gene are SEHNR and FQNEAQ (reference sequence). This CDR3 region has 15 residues. V lost 1 base, J lost 5 bases, and 8 bases stayed unmatched.

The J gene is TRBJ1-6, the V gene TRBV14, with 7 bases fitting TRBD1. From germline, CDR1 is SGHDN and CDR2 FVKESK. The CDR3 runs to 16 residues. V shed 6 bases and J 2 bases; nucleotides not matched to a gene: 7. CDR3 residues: CASRPSGTAYNSPLHF. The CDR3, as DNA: TGTGCCAGCAGACCCTCCGGGACAGCCTATAATTCACCCCTCCACTTT.

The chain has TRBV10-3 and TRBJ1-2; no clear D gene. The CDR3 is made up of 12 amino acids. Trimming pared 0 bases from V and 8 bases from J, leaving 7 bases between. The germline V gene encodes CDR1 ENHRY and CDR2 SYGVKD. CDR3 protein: CAISESREGYTF. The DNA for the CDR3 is TGTGCCATCAGTGAGTCGAGGGAAGGCTACACCTTC.

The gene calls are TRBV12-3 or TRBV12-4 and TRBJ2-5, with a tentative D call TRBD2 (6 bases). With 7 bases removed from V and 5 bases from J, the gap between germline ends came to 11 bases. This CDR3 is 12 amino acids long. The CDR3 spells CASKVAAETQYF. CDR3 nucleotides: TGTGCCAGCAAGGTAGCGGCCGAGACCCAGTACTTC.

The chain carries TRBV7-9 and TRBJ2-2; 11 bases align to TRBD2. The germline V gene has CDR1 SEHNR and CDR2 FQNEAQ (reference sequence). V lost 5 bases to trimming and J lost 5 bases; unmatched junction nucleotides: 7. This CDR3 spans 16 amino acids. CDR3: CASSLRTSGFTGELFF. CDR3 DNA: TGTGCCAGCAGCCTCCGGACTAGCGGGTTTACCGGGGAGCTGTTTTTT.

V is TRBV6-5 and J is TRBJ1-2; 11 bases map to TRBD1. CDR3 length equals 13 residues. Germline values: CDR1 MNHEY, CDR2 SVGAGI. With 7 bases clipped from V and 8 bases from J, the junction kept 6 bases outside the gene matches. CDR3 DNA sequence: TGTGCCAGCATCCCTGGGACAGGGGGAGGCTACACCTTC. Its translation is CASIPGTGGGYTF.

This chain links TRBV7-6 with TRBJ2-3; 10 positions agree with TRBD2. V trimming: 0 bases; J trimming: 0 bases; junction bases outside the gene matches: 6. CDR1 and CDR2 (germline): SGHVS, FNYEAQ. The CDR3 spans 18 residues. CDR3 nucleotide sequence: TGTGCCAGCAGCTTAGCGCCCTCTAGCGGGGGTAGCACAGATACGCAGTATTTT. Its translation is CASSLAPSSGGSTDTQYF.

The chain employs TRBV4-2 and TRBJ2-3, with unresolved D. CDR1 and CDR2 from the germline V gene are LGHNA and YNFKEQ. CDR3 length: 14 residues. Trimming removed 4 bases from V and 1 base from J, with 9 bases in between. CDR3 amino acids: CASSPPSGTDTQYF. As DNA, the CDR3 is TGTGCCAGCAGCCCCCCCAGCGGCACAGATACGCAGTATTTT.

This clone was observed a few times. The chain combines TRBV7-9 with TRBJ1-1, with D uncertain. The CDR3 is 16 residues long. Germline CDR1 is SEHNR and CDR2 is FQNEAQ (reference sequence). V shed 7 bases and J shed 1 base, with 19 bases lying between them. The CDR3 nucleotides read TGTGCCAGCATCACTAATCCCGGAGCCGAGAACACTGAAGCTTTCTTT. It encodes CASITNPGAENTEAFF.

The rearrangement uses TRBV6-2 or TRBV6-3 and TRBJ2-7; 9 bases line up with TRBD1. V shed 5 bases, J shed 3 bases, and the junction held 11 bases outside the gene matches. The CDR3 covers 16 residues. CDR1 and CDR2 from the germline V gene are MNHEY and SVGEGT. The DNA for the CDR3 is TGTGCCAGCAGTCCCACCGGGACAGGGAAATACTACGAGCAGTACTTC. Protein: CASSPTGTGKYYEQYF.

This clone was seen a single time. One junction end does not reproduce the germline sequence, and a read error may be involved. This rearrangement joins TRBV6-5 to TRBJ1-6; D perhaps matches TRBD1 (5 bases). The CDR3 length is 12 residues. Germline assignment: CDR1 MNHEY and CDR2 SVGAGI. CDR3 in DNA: TGTGCCAGCAGTTCTCTCGGGGGGGGTTTCTACTTT. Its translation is CASSSLGGGFYF.

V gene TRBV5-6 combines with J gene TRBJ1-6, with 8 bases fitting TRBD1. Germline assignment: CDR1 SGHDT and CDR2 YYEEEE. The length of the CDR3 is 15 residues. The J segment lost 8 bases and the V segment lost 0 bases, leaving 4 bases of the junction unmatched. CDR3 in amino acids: CASSLAGGRDSPLHF. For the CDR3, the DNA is TGTGCCAGCAGCTTGGCAGGGGGCAGGGATTCACCCCTCCACTTT.

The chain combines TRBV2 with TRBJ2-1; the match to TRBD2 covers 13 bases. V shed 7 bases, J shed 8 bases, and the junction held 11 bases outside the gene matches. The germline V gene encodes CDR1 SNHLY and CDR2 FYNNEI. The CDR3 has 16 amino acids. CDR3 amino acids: CASTPRLAGGGDEQFF. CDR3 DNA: TGTGCCAGCACCCCTAGACTAGCGGGGGGTGGCGATGAGCAGTTCTTC.

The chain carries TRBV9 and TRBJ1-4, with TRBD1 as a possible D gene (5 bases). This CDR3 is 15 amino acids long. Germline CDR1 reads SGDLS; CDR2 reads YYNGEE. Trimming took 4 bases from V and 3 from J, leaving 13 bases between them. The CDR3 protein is CASSSLQGPNEKLFF. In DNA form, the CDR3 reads TGTGCCAGCAGCTCCCTCCAGGGCCCTAATGAAAAACTGTTTTTT.

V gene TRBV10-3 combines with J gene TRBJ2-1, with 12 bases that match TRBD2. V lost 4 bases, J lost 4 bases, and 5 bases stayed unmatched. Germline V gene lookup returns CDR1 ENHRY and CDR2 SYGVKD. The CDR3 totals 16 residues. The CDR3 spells CAISASSGGVYNEQFF. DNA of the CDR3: TGTGCCATCAGTGCCTCTAGCGGGGGGGTGTACAATGAGCAGTTCTTC.

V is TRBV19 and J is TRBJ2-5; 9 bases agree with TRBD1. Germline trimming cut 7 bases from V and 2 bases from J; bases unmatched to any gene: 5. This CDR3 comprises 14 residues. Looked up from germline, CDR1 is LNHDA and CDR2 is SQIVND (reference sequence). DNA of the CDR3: TGTGCCAGTAATAAGGACAGGGGACAAGAGACCCAGTACTTC. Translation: CASNKDRGQETQYF.

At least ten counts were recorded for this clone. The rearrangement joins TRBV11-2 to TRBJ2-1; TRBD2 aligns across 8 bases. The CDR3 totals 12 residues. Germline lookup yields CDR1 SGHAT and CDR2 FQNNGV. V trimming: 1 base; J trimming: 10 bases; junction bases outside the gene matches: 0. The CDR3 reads CASSLAGGEQFF. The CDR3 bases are TGTGCCAGCAGCTTAGCGGGGGGGGAGCAGTTCTTC.

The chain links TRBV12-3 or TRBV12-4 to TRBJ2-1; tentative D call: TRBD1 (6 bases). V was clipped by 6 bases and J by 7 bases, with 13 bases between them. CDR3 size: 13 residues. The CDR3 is CASRPGHWNEQFF. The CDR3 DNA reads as TGTGCCAGCAGGCCGGGACATTGGAATGAGCAGTTCTTC.

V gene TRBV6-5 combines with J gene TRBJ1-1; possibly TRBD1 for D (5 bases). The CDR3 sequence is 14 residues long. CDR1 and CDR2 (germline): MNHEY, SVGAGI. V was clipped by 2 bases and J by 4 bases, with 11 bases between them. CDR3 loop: CASSYGGVGTEAFF. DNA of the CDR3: TGTGCCAGCAGTTACGGGGGGGTGGGCACTGAAGCTTTCTTT.

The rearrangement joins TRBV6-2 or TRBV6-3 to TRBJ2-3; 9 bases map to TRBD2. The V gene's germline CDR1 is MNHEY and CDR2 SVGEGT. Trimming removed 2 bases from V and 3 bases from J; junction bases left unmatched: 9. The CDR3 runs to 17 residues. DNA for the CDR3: TGTGCCAGCAGTTACAGCCGCGGGGGGGCCGGGACAGATACGCAGTATTTT. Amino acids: CASSYSRGGAGTDTQYF.

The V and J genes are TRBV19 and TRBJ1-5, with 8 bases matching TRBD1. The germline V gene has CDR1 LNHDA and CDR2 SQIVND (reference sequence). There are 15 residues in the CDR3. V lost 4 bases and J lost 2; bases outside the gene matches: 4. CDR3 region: CASSTGQGGNQPQHF. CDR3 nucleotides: TGTGCCAGTAGTACCGGACAGGGTGGCAATCAGCCCCAGCATTTT.

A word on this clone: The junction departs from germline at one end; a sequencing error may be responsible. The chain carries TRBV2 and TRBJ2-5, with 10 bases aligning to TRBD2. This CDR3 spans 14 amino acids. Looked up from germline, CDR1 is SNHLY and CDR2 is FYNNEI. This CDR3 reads CASREAGGPGTQYF. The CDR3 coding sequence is TGTGCCAGCAGGGAAGCGGGGGGGCCTGGGACCCAGTACTTC.

CDR3 sequence reads: CASSEIRDGTTNEKLFF. Written as DNA, the CDR3 is TGCGCCAGCAGTGAGATACGCGACGGGACAACTAATGAAAAACTGTTTTTT. The chain carries TRBV10-1 and TRBJ1-4; D remains unclear. Trimming shortened V by 2 bases and J by 0 bases, and 13 bases separated the two germline ends. Germline V gene sequence: CDR1 WNHNN, CDR2 SYGVQD (reference sequence). There are 17 residues in the CDR3.

DNA for the CDR3: TGCAGTGCTAGTAGTCAGACAGAAGCTAACTATGGCTACACCTTC. This encodes CSASSQTEANYGYTF. V gene TRBV20-1 combines with J gene TRBJ1-2, with D possibly being TRBD1 (5 bases). The germline CDR1 and CDR2 sequences are DFQATT and SNEGSKA (reference sequence). The CDR3 is 15 amino acids. V gave up 3 bases and J gave up 0 bases, with 14 bases separating them.